The 10 T cell receptor beta chains in this list originate from one sample, sequenced in a study of blood T cell repertoires in COVID-19. The table came from immunoSEQ multiplex PCR; TCRdb's copy has only in-frame clones and leaves some out. This sample has about 64,000 clones; around 65% occur once, and the top ten carry around half. The sample comprised PBMCs or T cells enriched from blood (not recorded which). The receptors stem from a woman in her fifties or sixties who had been exposed to COVID-19.

The genes are TRBV6-5 and TRBJ1-2; 7 bases match TRBD1. Looked up from germline, CDR1 is MNHEY and CDR2 is SVGAGI. There are 15 residues in the CDR3. V gave up 2 bases and J gave up 9 bases; unmatched junction bases: 12. DNA for the CDR3: TGTGCCAGCAGTTACGGACAGGCCCTAAGGGCGAGCTACACCTTC. Translated, it gives CASSYGQALRASYTF.

This chain uses TRBV3-1 (or the pseudogene TRBV3-2) with TRBJ2-7; tentatively, D is TRBD2 (6 bases). From germline, CDR1 is LGHDT and CDR2 YNNKEL (reference sequence). This CDR3 is 13 amino acids long. Trimming removed 4 bases from V and 7 bases from J, with 14 bases in between. CDR3 loop: CASSPWRGREQYF. The CDR3 nucleotides are TGTGCCAGCAGCCCCTGGAGGGGTAGGGAGCAGTACTTC.

V is TRBV9 and J is TRBJ2-2, with 10 bases that match TRBD2. The germline V gene has CDR1 SGDLS and CDR2 YYNGEE. The J segment lost 2 bases and the V segment lost 2 bases, leaving 3 bases of the junction unmatched. The CDR3 is made up of 16 amino acids. The CDR3 is CASSVWTSGNTGELFF. Here the CDR3 DNA reads TGTGCCAGCAGCGTCTGGACTAGCGGTAACACCGGGGAGCTGTTTTTT.

This clone came up a few times. The V and J genes are TRBV7-9 and TRBJ1-2, with 8 positions matching TRBD1. The ends lost 5 bases at V and 1 base at J; junction bases unmatched: 3. In germline, CDR1 is SEHNR, CDR2 FQNEAQ (reference sequence). The CDR3 is made up of 14 amino acids. The CDR3 DNA is TGTGCCAGCAGCCCAGGGGGCATTAACTATGGCTACACCTTC. It is translated as CASSPGGINYGYTF.

This chain uses TRBV28 with TRBJ2-7, with D unclear. V was shortened by 10 bases and J by 1 base, with 17 bases between the two germline ends. The CDR3 runs 14 residues. The germline V gene encodes CDR1 MDHEN and CDR2 SYDVKM. The CDR3 DNA reads TGTGCCACCAACGCGCCAACCCAATCCTACGAGCAGTACTTC. The encoded protein is CATNAPTQSYEQYF.

This clone turned up a few times. The CDR3 DNA is TGTGCCAGCAATCGCCTTGGTAGGACTGCCACCGATGAGCAGTTCTTC. Translation gives CASNRLGRTATDEQFF. This chain uses TRBV27 with TRBJ2-1; TRBD2 is a possible D gene (5 bases). This CDR3 spans 16 amino acids. V lost 7 bases to trimming and J lost 8 bases, with 24 bases between them. CDR1 MNHEY and CDR2 SMNVEV come from the germline V gene (reference sequence).

V is TRBV9 and J is TRBJ1-1; D ambiguous. CDR1 SGDLS and CDR2 YYNGEE come from the germline V gene. The CDR3 runs 15 residues. Trimming removed 4 bases at V and 1 base at J, with 14 bases between. CDR3 in amino acids: CASSSRAEGNTEAFF. CDR3 DNA sequence: TGTGCCAGCAGCTCCCGGGCGGAGGGGAACACTGAAGCTTTCTTT.

The chain links TRBV7-6 to TRBJ1-5; D remains ambiguous. The ends were cut back, 7 bases at V and 3 bases at J, with 13 bases in the middle. CDR3 length equals 14 residues. From germline, CDR1 is SGHVS and CDR2 FNYEAQ. Written as DNA, the CDR3 is TGTGCCAGCACCCGGGAAGTACTCAATCAGCCCCAGCATTTT. This encodes CASTREVLNQPQHF.

This chain joins TRBV18 and TRBJ2-5; D might be TRBD1 (6 bases). The germline V gene has CDR1 KGHSH and CDR2 LQKENI. The length of the CDR3 is 12 residues. Deletions cut 4 bases from V and 6 bases from J, with 9 bases between. The CDR3 bases are TGTGCCAGCTCACAGCAGGGGAAGACCCAGTACTTC. Its protein product is CASSQQGKTQYF.

The chain recombines TRBV29-1 with TRBJ2-1, with D possibly TRBD2 on 5 matching bases. This CDR3 comprises 10 residues. Trimming removed 5 bases from V and 9 bases from J, with 8 bases in between. Germline V CDR1 and CDR2: SQVTM, ANQGSEA. For the CDR3, the DNA is TGCAGCGTTTATGCGGGTGAGCAGTTCTTC. It encodes CSVYAGEQFF.